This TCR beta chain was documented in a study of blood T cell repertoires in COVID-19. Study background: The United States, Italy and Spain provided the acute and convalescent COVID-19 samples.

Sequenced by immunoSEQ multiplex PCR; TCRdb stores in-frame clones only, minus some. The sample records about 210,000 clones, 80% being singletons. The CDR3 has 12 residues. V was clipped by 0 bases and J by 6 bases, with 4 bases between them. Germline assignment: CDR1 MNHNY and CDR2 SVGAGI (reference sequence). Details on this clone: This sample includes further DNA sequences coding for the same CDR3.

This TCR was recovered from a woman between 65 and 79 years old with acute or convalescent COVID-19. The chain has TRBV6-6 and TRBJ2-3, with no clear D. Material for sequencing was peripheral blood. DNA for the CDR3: TGTGCCAGCAGTTACTCGCGCGATACGCAGTATTTT. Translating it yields CASSYSRDTQYF.